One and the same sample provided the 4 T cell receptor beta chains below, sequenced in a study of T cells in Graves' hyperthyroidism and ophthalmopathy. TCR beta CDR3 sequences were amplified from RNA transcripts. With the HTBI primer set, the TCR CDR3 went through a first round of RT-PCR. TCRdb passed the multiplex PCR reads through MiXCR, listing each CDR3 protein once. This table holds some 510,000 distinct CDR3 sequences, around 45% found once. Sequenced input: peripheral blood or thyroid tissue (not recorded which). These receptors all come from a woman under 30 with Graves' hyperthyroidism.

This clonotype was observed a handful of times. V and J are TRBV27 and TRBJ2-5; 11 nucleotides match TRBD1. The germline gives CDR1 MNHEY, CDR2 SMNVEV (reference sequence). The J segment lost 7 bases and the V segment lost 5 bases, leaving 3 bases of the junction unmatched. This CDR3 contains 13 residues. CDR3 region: CASSPGTGGTQYF. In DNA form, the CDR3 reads TGTGCCAGCAGTCCAGGGACAGGGGGGACCCAGTACTTC.

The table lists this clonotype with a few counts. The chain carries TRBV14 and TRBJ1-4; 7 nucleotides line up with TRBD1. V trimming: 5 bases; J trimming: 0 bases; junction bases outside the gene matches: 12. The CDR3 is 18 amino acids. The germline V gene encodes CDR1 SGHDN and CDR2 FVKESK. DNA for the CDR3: TGTGCCAGCAGCGCAACCTCCAGGGGGAGAGCAACTAATGAAAAACTGTTTTTT. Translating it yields CASSATSRGRATNEKLFF. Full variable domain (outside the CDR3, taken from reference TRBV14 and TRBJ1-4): EAGVTQFPSHSVIEKGQTVTLRCDPISGHDNLYWYRRVMGKEIKFLLHFVKESKQDESGMPNNRFLAERTGGTYSTLKVQPAELEDSGVYFCASSATSRGRATNEKLFFGSGTQLSVL.

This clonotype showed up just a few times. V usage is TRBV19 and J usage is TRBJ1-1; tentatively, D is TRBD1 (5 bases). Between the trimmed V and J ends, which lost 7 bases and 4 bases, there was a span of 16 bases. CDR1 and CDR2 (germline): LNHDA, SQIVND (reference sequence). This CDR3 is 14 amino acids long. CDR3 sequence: CASIYRKSGTEAFF. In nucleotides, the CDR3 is TGTGCCAGTATCTACAGGAAATCTGGCACTGAAGCTTTCTTT.

CDR3 DNA sequence: TGTGCCAGCAGCCGAAGACTAGCGGGAGGACAAGAGACCCAGTACTTC. Translating it yields CASSRRLAGGQETQYF. The chain links TRBV14 to TRBJ2-5, with 13 bases matching TRBD2. The germline gives CDR1 SGHDN, CDR2 FVKESK. Trimming removed 4 bases from V and 2 bases from J; junction bases left unmatched: 4. CDR3 length: 16 amino acids.